Listed below are T cell receptor beta chains from one sample, sequenced in a study of regulatory T cells in long-lasting Graves disease. TCRdb analysed the multiplex PCR reads with MiXCR anew, one entry per CDR3 protein. The table has about 430,000 distinct CDR3 sequences, about 21% seen once. Sequenced here: peripheral blood mononuclear cells (PBMCs), sampled when the disease was refractory, from a patient treated with antithyroid drugs. These receptors originate from a female donor with Graves disease. Each CDR3 is given with its conserved first and last residue. D genes are given only for firm matches. The size of a clone is reported for some rows only, either as once, few or many, or as a class for expanded clones.

TRBV2	-	TRBJ2-3	TRBD1	TGTGCCAGCAGGGTCGGACAGGGAACAACAGATACGCAGTATTTT	CASRVGQGTTDTQYF
TRBV28	-	TRBJ2-5	TRBD2	TGTGCCAGCAACTTTGGACTAGCGGGAGAGACCCAGTACTTC	CASNFGLAGETQYF
TRBV28	-	TRBJ1-6	TRBD1	TGTGCCAGCAGTTTAAGGACAGGGGATAATTCACCCCTCCACTTT	CASSLRTGDNSPLHF
TRBV2	many	TRBJ2-7	-	TGTGCCAGCACCGAGGGACGCCTCTACGAGCAGTACTTC	CASTEGRLYEQYF
TRBV2	many	TRBJ2-7	TRBD1	TGTGCCAGCCTTGGGGACAGGGGCTCTTGGCAGTACTTC	CASLGDRGSWQYF
TRBV5-5	many	TRBJ2-7	TRBD2	TGTGCCAGCAGCTTGGCCCCGGGACTAGCGGCTTACGAGCAGTACTTC	CASSLAPGLAAYEQYF
TRBV6-1	many	TRBJ1-5	-	TGTGCCAGCAGCAGGGCCGGAGGAGATCAGCCCCAGCATTTT	CASSRAGGDQPQHF
TRBV5-1	many	TRBJ1-1	-	TGCGCCAGCACCCTACAAGAGGACACTGAAGCTTTCTTT	CASTLQEDTEAFF
TRBV20-1	few	TRBJ2-7	-	TGCAGTGCTAAGGCAGCCTACGAGCAGTACTTC	CSAKAAYEQYF
TRBV19	-	TRBJ1-1	-	TGTGCCAGTAGTATAGAGACAGGCACTGAAGCTTTCTTT	CASSIETGTEAFF
TRBV7-9	few	TRBJ2-7	-	TGTGCCAGCAGCCCGGACGGAGCCTACGAGCAGTACTTC	CASSPDGAYEQYF
TRBV20-1	-	TRBJ2-1	-	TGCAGTGCCCCCGGGACTCTGACCTCCTACAATGAGCAGTTCTTC	CSAPGTLTSYNEQFF
TRBV20-1	-	TRBJ2-7	TRBD2	TGCAGTGCTAGAGCGGGACTAGCGGGAGCCGAGCAGTACTTC	CSARAGLAGAEQYF
TRBV2	many	TRBJ2-7	TRBD2	TGTGCCAGCAGTGAACCGCTAGCGGCCGTATACGAGCAGTACTTC	CASSEPLAAVYEQYF
TRBV20-1	few	TRBJ1-5	-	TGCAGTGCCGGTGGGGGGCGCAATCAGCCCCAGCATTTT	CSAGGGRNQPQHF
TRBV6-5	many	TRBJ2-1	-	TGTGCCAGCAGTTACTCGAGAGGGTCTGAGCAGTTCTTC	CASSYSRGSEQFF
TRBV3-1	many	TRBJ2-5	-	TGTGCCAGCAGCCAAGCCCCAGGGGGAGGTGAGACCCAGTACTTC	CASSQAPGGGETQYF
TRBV14	many	TRBJ1-4	-	TGTGCCAGCAGCCAAGAGGCGGCAGGGGCAACTAATGAAAAACTGTTTTTT	CASSQEAAGATNEKLFF
TRBV28	many	TRBJ1-3	-	TGTGCCAGCACCCCCCGGGGCGGGTCGAGTGGAAACACCATATATTTT	CASTPRGGSSGNTIYF
TRBV7-6	many	TRBJ2-3	TRBD2	TGTGCCAGCAGCTTACGGGACGGGGGACTAATAGATACGCAGTATTTT	CASSLRDGGLIDTQYF
TRBV4-1	-	TRBJ1-4	TRBD1	TGCGCCAGCAGCCAGGGGGACAGGGAGTCTGAACTGTTTTTT	CASSQGDRESELFF
TRBV5-5	few	TRBJ2-7	-	TGTGCCAGCTCCCTGAGGAGGGGGCATAACTACGAGCAGTACTTC	CASSLRRGHNYEQYF
TRBV2	many	TRBJ2-7	TRBD1	TGTGCCAGCAGGCCCGACAGGGGGTACTCCTACGAGCAGTACTTC	CASRPDRGYSYEQYF
TRBV25-1	-	TRBJ1-1	-	TGTGCCAGCAGTGAATGGGACGGCGCACAATGGAACACTGAAGCTTTCTTT	CASSEWDGAQWNTEAFF
TRBV7-3	few	TRBJ1-1	-	TGTGCCAGCAGCTTAATGGGGGGGCCCCTTGGGCTTACTGAAGCTTTCTTT	CASSLMGGPLGLTEAFF
TRBV28	-	TRBJ2-2	TRBD2	TGTGCCAGCAGGGACGGACTAGCGGGAGTGATTTCCGGGGAGCTGTTTTTT	CASRDGLAGVISGELFF
TRBV27	many	TRBJ2-7	-	TGTGCCAGCAGTTTTGGCGCAACCAACGAGCAGTACTTC	CASSFGATNEQYF
TRBV3-1	few	TRBJ1-3	-	TGTGCCAGCAGCCCGGGCGGGGGAGGAAACACCATATATTTT	CASSPGGGGNTIYF
TRBV29-1	many	TRBJ1-4	-	TGCAGCGTTGAAGAAACGGCTAATGAAAAACTGTTTTTT	CSVEETANEKLFF
TRBV10-1	many	TRBJ2-5	TRBD1	TGCGCCAGCAGTGGATCCCGGGACAGAGAGACCCAGTACTTC	CASSGSRDRETQYF
TRBV11-2	many	TRBJ2-7	TRBD1	TGTGCCAGCAGCTTAGTGACAGGGCACTACGAGCAGTACTTC	CASSLVTGHYEQYF
TRBV4-1	few	TRBJ2-7	-	TGCGCCAGCAGCCAAGGGCAGACAGGATACGAGCAGTACTTC	CASSQGQTGYEQYF
TRBV6-2/TRBV6-3	many	TRBJ2-5	-	TGTGCCAGCAGTCTAGACAGACTCCAAGAGACCCAGTACTTC	CASSLDRLQETQYF
TRBV2	-	TRBJ2-2	TRBD1	TGTGCCAGCAGAACCGGGACAGGGCACACCGGGGAGCTGTTTTTT	CASRTGTGHTGELFF
TRBV29-1	few	TRBJ2-2	-	TGCAGCGCCGAGTCCCCCGGGGAGCTGTTTTTT	CSAESPGELFF
TRBV2	-	TRBJ2-1	-	TGTGCCAGCAGTGACTCCAGGGGGGAAAATGAGCAGTTCTTC	CASSDSRGENEQFF
TRBV6-5	few	TRBJ2-7	TRBD2	TGTGCCAGCAGTTACTTGAGCGGGGGGACCTACGAGCAGTACTTC	CASSYLSGGTYEQYF
TRBV2	-	TRBJ2-1	-	TGTGCCAGCAGAACCTCGTGGGGCAGCTACAATGAGCAGTTCTTC	CASRTSWGSYNEQFF
TRBV20-1	-	TRBJ2-7	TRBD1	TGCAGTGCCGTAAACAGGGGATCGACCTACGAGCAGTACTTC	CSAVNRGSTYEQYF
TRBV30	many	TRBJ2-6	TRBD1	TGTGCCTGGTCCCGGGACAGGGCTGGGGCCAACGTCCTGACTTTC	CAWSRDRAGANVLTF
TRBV5-1	-	TRBJ2-6	-	TGCGCCAGCAGCTTGAGACAGGAACAATCCGGGGCCAACGTCCTGACTTTC	CASSLRQEQSGANVLTF
TRBV7-2	many	TRBJ2-7	-	TGTGCCAGCAGCTTAGTATCCCAGTCCTACGAGCAGTACTTC	CASSLVSQSYEQYF
TRBV7-9	few	TRBJ1-4	-	TGTGCCAGCAGCTTGGGGGGTCCCCCAGAAAAACTGTTTTTT	CASSLGGPPEKLFF
TRBV27	-	TRBJ1-5	-	TGTGCCAGCAGACCCGGGGGGGGGGATCAGCCCCAGCATTTT	CASRPGGGDQPQHF
TRBV2	many	TRBJ1-5	-	TGTGCCAGCAGTGAACTTTGGGACAATCAGCCCCAGCATTTT	CASSELWDNQPQHF
TRBV12-3/TRBV12-4	many	TRBJ2-2	-	TGTGCCAGCAGTTGGGGCCATGTGCCGGGGGAGGACACCGGGGAGCTGTTTTTT	CASSWGHVPGEDTGELFF
TRBV11-2	many	TRBJ2-5	-	TGTGCCAGCAGCTTAGACAGGACCAAGCAAGAGACCCAGTACTTC	CASSLDRTKQETQYF
TRBV18	-	TRBJ1-1	-	TGTGCCAGCTCACCACCGATCGGATACACTGAAGCTTTCTTT	CASSPPIGYTEAFF
TRBV12-3/TRBV12-4	-	TRBJ1-3	-	TGTGCCAGCAGTTTTTTTGGAAGTGGCTCTGGAAACACCATATATTTT	CASSFFGSGSGNTIYF
TRBV5-4	-	TRBJ1-4	TRBD1	TGTGCCAGCAGCTTCTCAGGGGGTTCAACTAATGAAAAACTGTTTTTT	CASSFSGGSTNEKLFF
TRBV20-1	-	TRBJ2-7	-	TGCAGTGCTTCCGCAGGGCCAGGGCAGTACTTC	CSASAGPGQYF
TRBV28	many	TRBJ1-1	-	TGTGCCAGCAAGTCTTCATCTACTGAAGCTTTCTTT	CASKSSSTEAFF
TRBV7-2	many	TRBJ2-5	-	TGTGCCAGCAGCTTAGGGGCAGGGGCCCGACAAGAGACCCAGTACTTC	CASSLGAGARQETQYF
TRBV5-1	few	TRBJ2-7	-	TGCGCCAGCAGCGCTCGTATCGGCGGGCGTGGGGAGGAGCAGTACTTC	CASSARIGGRGEEQYF
TRBV7-8	many	TRBJ1-6	TRBD1	TGTGCCAGCAGCTTGGGACAGGGGCTTAATTCACCCCTCCACTTT	CASSLGQGLNSPLHF